A single T cell receptor (beta chain) is shown here with its context. Its specificity is not known. This record comes from a study of CD8+ T cells in alopecia areata. Whole-study context: Tofacitinib lasted 6 to 18 months, then 6 months off drug. Severity was scored as percentage of affected scalp area in treated patients.

Trimming left V 4 bases short and J 2 bases short, with 5 bases between. Germline CDR1 SQVTM, CDR2 ANQGSEA. The CDR3 loop spans 11 amino acids. Reverse transcribed after extraction, RNA yielded cDNA as the sequencing template. Repertoires were generated with immunoSEQ multiplex PCR, while TCRdb's copy carries only in-frame clones and drops some. This sample has under 200,000 clones, with around 60% found just once. Treatment described: oral pan-JAK inhibitor, 5-10 mg twice daily. Study-wide findings and caveats: Scalp specimens additionally yield sequences from normal skin's resident alphabeta T cells. Uncertainty remains about how baseline CD8+ expansion links to response, with one nonresponder.

This sequence originates from a human donor with alopecia areata. The sample in question was CD4+ T cells sorted from blood, obtained at week 24, from a patient treated with tofacitinib. The rearrangement joins TRBV29-1 to TRBJ1-2; D is unresolved. The CDR3 loop is CSVVHNYGYTF. CDR3 DNA sequence: TGCAGCGTTGTCCACAACTATGGCTACACCTTC.